A selection of T cell receptor beta chains follows, all from one sample in a study of beta chain features in type 1 diabetes. TCRdb's table, derived via immunoSEQ multiplex PCR, lists solely in-frame clones and lacks some. The sample holds thousands of clones; around 74% are singletons and the top ten take 2.1%. Sequenced: Tregs from blood. The receptors here all came from a man in his late teens or twenties in good health. CDR3s include the opening cysteine and the closing phenylalanine or tryptophan. Each record gives: V gene, clone size, J gene, D gene, CDR3 DNA, CDR3 protein. A D gene is named only where the DNA matches it firmly. Clone size is shown for a subset of rows, as once, few, many or a class of expanded clone.

>TRBV7-2|-|TRBJ2-2|-
TGTGCCAGCAGCCCATCCTCGGGCGGGCTCCGGGGCGGGGAGCTGTTTTTT
CASSPSSGGLRGGELFF
>TRBV6-1|-|TRBJ2-7|TRBD2
TGTGCCAGCTCGGGGGGGCTCTCCTACGAGCAGTACTTC
CASSGGLSYEQYF
>TRBV7-9|-|TRBJ1-2|-
TGTGCCAGCGGAGTTATCGACAGGCAGAACTATGGCTACACCTTC
CASGVIDRQNYGYTF
>TRBV19|-|TRBJ2-7|TRBD1
TGTGCCAGTAGTATAGCATGGGACAGCTCCTACGAGCAGTACTTC
CASSIAWDSSYEQYF
>TRBV28|-|TRBJ2-3|TRBD2
TGTGCCAGCAGTGTTATGGTGGCTAGCGGGGGGGATACGCAGTATTTT
CASSVMVASGGDTQYF
>TRBV4-1|-|TRBJ1-5|-
TGCGCCAGCAGCCAAGATCGGGGAGGCCTTAGCAATCAGCCCCAGCATTTT
CASSQDRGGLSNQPQHF
>TRBV7-9|few|TRBJ1-3|-
TGTGCCAGCAGCACAGGGACACTCTCTGGAAACACCATATATTTT
CASSTGTLSGNTIYF
>TRBV7-9|once|TRBJ2-1|TRBD2
TGTGCCAGCAGCTTTCGGGGGGGAAACAATGAGCAGTTCTTC
CASSFRGGNNEQFF
>TRBV29-1|-|TRBJ2-3|-
TGCAGCGTCGGCCCTCCGGGGGGCACAGATACGCAGTATTTT
CSVGPPGGTDTQYF
>TRBV25-1|-|TRBJ2-7|TRBD1
TGTGCCAGCAGTGCCGACAGGGATAAGACCTACGAGCAGTACTTC
CASSADRDKTYEQYF
>TRBV5-1|-|TRBJ2-7|TRBD1
TGCGCCAGCAGCTTGGTGGCAGGGGGCCCCTACGAGCAGTACTTC
CASSLVAGGPYEQYF
>TRBV4-3|-|TRBJ1-6|-
TGCGCCAGCAGCCAAGGAGTAGGGGGGGGAATTTCACCCCTCCACTTT
CASSQGVGGGISPLHF
>TRBV5-1|-|TRBJ2-1|TRBD2
TGCGCCAGCAAGCCTAGCGGCCACAATGAGCAGTTCTTC
CASKPSGHNEQFF
>TRBV19|-|TRBJ1-2|-
TGTGCCAGTAGCGACAGACGGAACTATGGCTACACCTTC
CASSDRRNYGYTF
>TRBV5-1|-|TRBJ2-2|-
TGCGCCAGCAGCTTGGGACATTTAGAGGAGCTGTTTTTT
CASSLGHLEELFF
>TRBV28|-|TRBJ1-5|TRBD1
TGTGCCAGCAGGGGGACCGGGACAGGGGACCAGCCCCAGCATTTT
CASRGTGTGDQPQHF
>TRBV7-2|-|TRBJ2-1|-
TGTGCCAGCAGCTTAAGTGCGCACAATGAGCAGTTCTTC
CASSLSAHNEQFF
>TRBV4-3|-|TRBJ2-7|TRBD1
TGCGCCAGCAGCCAAGATCCAGGACAGGGTGTCTACGAGCAGTACTTC
CASSQDPGQGVYEQYF
>TRBV5-6|-|TRBJ2-3|TRBD1
TGTGCCAGCAGCCCGGACAGGGCAGATACGCAGTATTTT
CASSPDRADTQYF
>TRBV7-2|-|TRBJ2-5|TRBD2
TGTGCCAGCAGCACCAGACTAGCCGGGGGAGAGACCCAGTACTTC
CASSTRLAGGETQYF
>TRBV7-2|-|TRBJ2-7|TRBD1
TGTGCCAGCAGACTTCGACAGGGCACCGAGCAGTACTTC
CASRLRQGTEQYF
>TRBV7-2|-|TRBJ2-6|-
TGTGCCAGCAGCTTAGGAGCAACCTCCTCTGGGGCCAACGTCCTGACTTTC
CASSLGATSSGANVLTF
>TRBV18|-|TRBJ1-2|-
TGTGCCAGCTCACCTTATGGGGAGGAGAGCACCTTC
CASSPYGEESTF
>TRBV29-1|-|TRBJ2-2|-
TGCAGCGCTAAGGGGCCCGGGGAGCTGTTTTTT
CSAKGPGELFF
>TRBV6-1|-|TRBJ2-7|TRBD1
TGTGCCAGCAGTGAAGGGCAGGGGGCTCCCTACGAGCAGTACTTC
CASSEGQGAPYEQYF
>TRBV14|-|TRBJ2-1|-
TGTGCCAGCAGCCAGGTGGACACTTACAATGAGCAGTTCTTC
CASSQVDTYNEQFF
>TRBV10-3|-|TRBJ1-2|TRBD1
TGTGCCATCAGTGAGTCGCTGGCAGGGACAGGGTCGAAGGGCTACACCTTC
CAISESLAGTGSKGYTF
>TRBV19|-|TRBJ2-2|-
TGTGCCAGTAGTGACAGGATGAACACCGGGGAGCTGTTTTTT
CASSDRMNTGELFF
>TRBV30|-|TRBJ1-5|TRBD1
TGTGCCTGGAGTACGGACAGGGGGACCAATCAGCCCCAGCATTTT
CAWSTDRGTNQPQHF
>TRBV9|few|TRBJ2-2|-
TGTGCCAGCAGCGTAGAGAGGGGGTACACCGGGGAGCTGTTTTTT
CASSVERGYTGELFF
>TRBV27|-|TRBJ1-1|-
TGTGCCAGCAGTTTACAGGGATCTGAAGCTTTCTTT
CASSLQGSEAFF
>TRBV7-9|-|TRBJ2-7|-
TGTGCCAGCAGCTTAGGGCAGGGTTGGGTCGAGCAGTACTTC
CASSLGQGWVEQYF